This T cell receptor (beta chain) came from a study of response to subunit inactivated influenza vaccine. Study results and limitations: Authors suggested few new T cells are recruited by each seasonal influenza vaccination.

Between the trimmed V and J ends, which lost 6 bases and 4 bases, there was a span of 16 bases. Per germline, CDR1 DFQATT and CDR2 SNEGSKA (reference sequence). The CDR3 loop spans 14 amino acids. TCRdb re-derived calls from the RT-PCR reads in MiXCR, one entry per CDR3 protein. The table has roughly 460,000 distinct CDR3 sequences, approximately 11% seen once. This clonotype was seen a handful of times. What it binds is unknown. The TCR comes from a man between 50 and 59 years old who received an inactivated influenza vaccine. The chain recombines TRBV20-1 with TRBJ1-5; D possibly corresponds to TRBD1 (6 bases). Sequenced material: PBMCs from blood, taken 35 to 45 days after vaccination. In DNA form, the CDR3 reads TGCAGTGCCCAGGGGCCAGGGCCTAATCAGCCCCAGCATTTT. It encodes CSAQGPGPNQPQHF.